This T cell receptor (beta chain) came from a study of blood T cell repertoires in COVID-19. Looking at the study overall: The study drew acute and convalescent COVID-19 samples from the United States, Italy and Spain. Nucleic acid was either cDNA or gDNA, and it came from T cells, B-cell-depleted T cells, or PBMCs.

The germline V gene encodes CDR1 KGHSH and CDR2 LQKENI. The CDR3 contains 14 residues. The V and J ends lost 3 bases and 0 bases respectively, with 9 bases between them. Seattle's enrolled individuals joined amid active infection and were then monitored longitudinally. Clones were sequenced by immunoSEQ multiplex PCR, and TCRdb holds only the in-frame ones, with some missing. The sample yields roughly 300,000 clones, 90% seen once. This chain joins TRBV18 and TRBJ2-7; the D gene is possibly TRBD2 (5 bases). The clonotype was recovered from a woman aged 25 to 45 with COVID-19, enrolled during active disease. Material: peripheral blood. The CDR3 nucleotides read TGTGCCAGCTCACCGCAGCGGTACTCCTACGAGCAGTACTTC. It encodes CASSPQRYSYEQYF.